These T cell receptor beta chains were read from a single sample in a study of blood T cell repertoires in COVID-19. The data were produced by immunoSEQ multiplex PCR, yet TCRdb's version contains in-frame clones alone and is incomplete. Here the sample spans around 100,000 clones, 91% being singletons. Source material: peripheral blood. Receptor source: a human donor in a cohort sampled during active COVID-19. Both conserved end residues are part of each CDR3. A D gene is named only where the DNA matches it firmly.

d_call: NA; j_call: TRBJ2-3; v_call: TRBV18; cdr3_aa: CASSSTSTDTQYF
d_call: TRBD2; j_call: TRBJ2-7; v_call: TRBV14; cdr3_aa: CASGPGLAGEQYF
d_call: TRBD2; j_call: TRBJ2-1; v_call: TRBV4-3; cdr3_aa: CASSQATSGVTTGEQFF
d_call: TRBD2; j_call: TRBJ2-1; v_call: TRBV28; cdr3_aa: CASSYPTASGYSYNEQFF
d_call: NA; j_call: TRBJ2-2; v_call: TRBV13; cdr3_aa: CASSSRGFEGTGELFF
d_call: TRBD1; j_call: TRBJ2-1; v_call: TRBV11-3; cdr3_aa: CASSWTGSLEQFF
d_call: NA; j_call: TRBJ1-1; v_call: TRBV7-2; cdr3_aa: CASSLGRRDSVTEAFF
d_call: TRBD1; j_call: TRBJ2-7; v_call: TRBV12-3/TRBV12-4; cdr3_aa: CASSQTGYEQYF
d_call: TRBD1; j_call: TRBJ2-7; v_call: TRBV15; cdr3_aa: CATSRDRGLYEQYF
d_call: NA; j_call: TRBJ1-2; v_call: TRBV19; cdr3_aa: CASSWVEGGALLSGYTF
d_call: TRBD1; j_call: TRBJ2-1; v_call: TRBV4-3; cdr3_aa: CASSQGGPTGDNEQFF
d_call: TRBD1; j_call: TRBJ2-2; v_call: TRBV27; cdr3_aa: CASKYAGTGNTGELFF
d_call: NA; j_call: TRBJ2-7; v_call: TRBV7-9; cdr3_aa: CASSPEGSYYEQYF
d_call: NA; j_call: TRBJ2-1; v_call: TRBV20-1; cdr3_aa: CSARSYNEQFF
d_call: NA; j_call: TRBJ2-2; v_call: TRBV5-1; cdr3_aa: CASSLGQGYTGELFF
d_call: NA; j_call: TRBJ1-1; v_call: TRBV7-8; cdr3_aa: CASSISRVVGTEAFF
d_call: NA; j_call: TRBJ2-7; v_call: TRBV30; cdr3_aa: CAWSHGGGGYEQYF
d_call: NA; j_call: TRBJ1-3; v_call: TRBV30; cdr3_aa: CAWRQSSGNTIYF
d_call: TRBD2; j_call: TRBJ2-2; v_call: TRBV5-1; cdr3_aa: CASSLHFLADAGELFF
d_call: NA; j_call: TRBJ2-5; v_call: TRBV28; cdr3_aa: CASSSPMGARETQYF
d_call: NA; j_call: TRBJ2-1; v_call: TRBV9; cdr3_aa: CASSLVASSYNEQFF
d_call: TRBD1; j_call: TRBJ1-3; v_call: TRBV2; cdr3_aa: CASSGDRVAGNTIYF
d_call: NA; j_call: TRBJ1-5; v_call: TRBV27; cdr3_aa: CASSLGGGAGQPQHF
d_call: NA; j_call: TRBJ1-2; v_call: TRBV7-9; cdr3_aa: CASSATGGGGPYGYTF
d_call: NA; j_call: TRBJ2-2; v_call: TRBV10-2; cdr3_aa: CASSESRDTLWELFF
d_call: NA; j_call: TRBJ2-7; v_call: TRBV28; cdr3_aa: CASSPPGYPIGEQYF
d_call: NA; j_call: TRBJ1-1; v_call: TRBV6-5; cdr3_aa: CASSYSNSEAFF
d_call: NA; j_call: TRBJ1-1; v_call: TRBV7-2; cdr3_aa: CASSLMAGQNTEAFF
d_call: NA; j_call: TRBJ1-2; v_call: TRBV12-3/TRBV12-4; cdr3_aa: CASGLTGQGGYTF
d_call: NA; j_call: TRBJ1-2; v_call: TRBV5-1; cdr3_aa: CASSFSNYGYTF
d_call: NA; j_call: TRBJ2-3; v_call: TRBV21-1; cdr3_aa: CASSTRQGPSSTDTQYF
d_call: NA; j_call: TRBJ2-2; v_call: TRBV7-9; cdr3_aa: CASSLPRTGELFF
d_call: NA; j_call: TRBJ1-2; v_call: TRBV5-1; cdr3_aa: CASSQGNYGYTF
d_call: NA; j_call: TRBJ2-7; v_call: TRBV3-1/TRBV3-2; cdr3_aa: CASSPKAKLTGIQPYEQYF
d_call: NA; j_call: TRBJ1-2; v_call: TRBV27; cdr3_aa: CASSFPGSGGYTF
d_call: NA; j_call: TRBJ2-3; v_call: TRBV29-1; cdr3_aa: CSAGMSSTDTQYF
d_call: NA; j_call: TRBJ1-2; v_call: TRBV19; cdr3_aa: CASSIGRGGYGYTF
d_call: TRBD2; j_call: TRBJ2-1; v_call: TRBV5-1; cdr3_aa: CASSLAVLAGPYNEQFF
d_call: NA; j_call: TRBJ1-5; v_call: TRBV27; cdr3_aa: CASSSGFSNQPQHF
d_call: NA; j_call: TRBJ1-5; v_call: TRBV3-1/TRBV3-2; cdr3_aa: CASSRQTNQPQHF
d_call: NA; j_call: TRBJ1-5; v_call: TRBV3-1/TRBV3-2; cdr3_aa: CASSQARGGRPSNQPQHF
d_call: TRBD2; j_call: TRBJ2-7; v_call: TRBV3-1/TRBV3-2; cdr3_aa: CASSPASGGYEQYF
d_call: TRBD2; j_call: TRBJ2-7; v_call: TRBV27; cdr3_aa: CASSPGLAGYLPSYEQYF
d_call: NA; j_call: TRBJ1-1; v_call: TRBV28; cdr3_aa: CASSIRQGAHSF
d_call: TRBD1; j_call: TRBJ1-1; v_call: TRBV6-5; cdr3_aa: CASSFTGGSEAFF